This T cell receptor (beta chain) was captured in a study of identical twins. Study-wide points: Carriage of fewer insertions was seen in abundant cord blood beta clonotypes, whereas memory repertoires showed none.

Healthy Caucasians provided all donations. cDNA molecules carried unique molecular identifiers, and template switching added a universal primer site. TCRdb used MiXCR to reprocess the 5' RACE reads, holding one entry per CDR3 protein. The table lists more than 1.5 million distinct CDR3 sequences, around 29% of them singletons. On this clonotype: The antigen is unknown.

The sample was cord blood. The receptor was isolated from a newborn girl in good health.

CDR3 DNA sequence: TGTGCCACCAGTGATAGCGGGACAAACACCGGGGAGCTGTTTTTT. This translates into CATSDSGTNTGELFF. V and J are TRBV24-1 and TRBJ2-2; a possible D gene is TRBD2 (7 bases). The CDR3 spans 15 residues. Germline V gene sequence: CDR1 KGHDR, CDR2 SFDVKD. The V end was cut by 3 bases, the J end by 2 bases, with 9 bases between.